The 31 T cell receptor beta chains reported below all come from one sample, sequenced in a study of cytomegalovirus exposure and HLA in healthy donors. Repertoires were generated with immunoSEQ multiplex PCR, while TCRdb's copy carries only in-frame clones and drops some. The table lists a few hundred thousand clones, approximately 90% of them singletons. Material: PBMCs. These receptors were collected from a young woman in good health and CMV-seronegative.

The chain combines TRBV19 with TRBJ1-1; 9 bases agree with TRBD1. Unmatched junction bases numbered 3, after V lost 3 bases and J lost 1 base. The V gene's germline CDR1 is LNHDA and CDR2 SQIVND (reference sequence). The CDR3 is 15 amino acids. CDR3 region: CASSIAGQGNTEAFF. DNA for the CDR3: TGTGCCAGTAGTATCGCGGGACAGGGGAACACTGAAGCTTTCTTT.

V usage is TRBV29-1 and J usage is TRBJ2-6; 7 bases line up with TRBD1. Germline-derived CDR1 and CDR2 are SQVTM and ANQGSEA. The V segment lost 5 bases and the J segment 0 bases; nucleotides outside the gene matches: 7. The CDR3 covers 16 residues. Here the CDR3 reads CSVRDSMVSGANVLTF. In nucleotides, the CDR3 is TGCAGCGTTAGGGACAGCATGGTCTCTGGGGCCAACGTCCTGACTTTC.

The count of this clone is one. The chain employs TRBV27 and TRBJ2-1; 11 bases map to TRBD2. This CDR3 comprises 17 residues. V trimming: 4 bases; J trimming: 8 bases; junction bases outside the gene matches: 13. CDR1 is MNHEY and CDR2 is SMNVEV in the germline V gene (reference sequence). This chain's CDR3 is CASSSIPILAGEHEQFF. DNA of the CDR3: TGTGCCAGCAGTTCTATCCCAATACTAGCGGGGGAGCATGAGCAGTTCTTC.

This chain links TRBV5-1 with TRBJ1-4, with D maybe TRBD1 (6 bases). Trimming stripped 4 bases from V and 4 bases from J, with 17 bases between. There are 16 residues in the CDR3. CDR1 and CDR2 (germline): SGHRS, YFSETQ. The CDR3 region is CASSIDRLGINEKLFF. The CDR3 coding sequence is TGCGCCAGCAGCATTGACAGGTTGGGGATTAATGAAAAACTGTTTTTT.

V gene TRBV27 combines with J gene TRBJ2-2; D is unclear. The CDR3 is 16 residues long. The V gene's germline CDR1 is MNHEY and CDR2 SMNVEV (reference sequence). V was clipped by 5 bases and J by 1 base, with 14 bases between them. This CDR3 is CASSHLGGQNTGELFF. The CDR3 DNA reads as TGTGCCAGCAGTCACCTTGGTGGGCAGAACACCGGGGAGCTGTTTTTT.

This rearrangement joins TRBV5-4 to TRBJ2-1; 9 nucleotides line up with TRBD1. Losses at the gene ends were 0 bases for V and 2 bases for J; bases not matched to a gene: 3. CDR3 size: 16 residues. Germline CDR1 SGHNT, CDR2 YYREEE (reference sequence). CDR3: CASSLGQGVTYNEQFF. DNA of the CDR3: TGTGCCAGCAGCTTGGGACAGGGGGTCACCTACAATGAGCAGTTCTTC.

This chain connects TRBV5-4 to TRBJ2-3, with D unclear. V lost 0 bases and J 1 base, leaving 6 bases between the germline ends. The CDR3 consists of 14 residues. The germline gives CDR1 SGHNT, CDR2 YYREEE (reference sequence). The CDR3 nucleotides are TGTGCCAGCAGCTTGGAACTCGGCACAGATACGCAGTATTTT. Its translation is CASSLELGTDTQYF.

The J gene is TRBJ2-1, the V gene TRBV4-1; D unclear. Trimming took off 4 bases at V and 7 bases at J, with 14 bases between the two ends. Germline CDR1 reads MGHRA; CDR2 reads YSYEKL. CDR3 length: 14 residues. This CDR3 reads CASSPSLGVNEQFF. The CDR3 nucleotides read TGCGCCAGCAGCCCGAGTCTAGGCGTAAATGAGCAGTTCTTC.

To note about this clone: At the DNA level, this CDR3 is encoded by other sequences in the same sample as well. The chain combines TRBV20-1 with TRBJ2-7; weak D call: TRBD2 (5 bases). Trimming took off 1 base at V and 7 bases at J, with 8 bases between the two ends. The CDR3 spans 11 residues. Germline CDR1 and CDR2: DFQATT and SNEGSKA (reference sequence). DNA of the CDR3: TGCAGTGCTAGAGCCCCGGGGGAGCAGTACTTC. It codes for CSARAPGEQYF.

The CDR3 DNA reads TGTGCCAGCTGGGAGCCGGGGGGCGGTGACACCTCTAGCACAGATACGCAGTATTTT. Translation gives CASWEPGGGDTSSTDTQYF. The chain links TRBV2 to TRBJ2-3, with a possible D match to TRBD2 (7 bases). The CDR3 covers 19 residues. The germline V gene has CDR1 SNHLY and CDR2 FYNNEI. Trimming removed 8 bases at V and 0 bases at J, with 27 bases between.

The V gene is TRBV10-1, the J gene TRBJ1-2; D is undetermined. Between the trimmed V and J ends, which lost 3 bases and 4 bases, there was a span of 12 bases. The CDR3 spans 14 residues. CDR1 is WNHNN, CDR2 SYGVQD, per germline (reference sequence). The CDR3 reads CASSDSSGGYGYTF. The CDR3 DNA reads as TGCGCCAGCAGTGACTCGTCGGGAGGCTATGGCTACACCTTC.

This chain uses TRBV27 with TRBJ2-4; D unresolved. The CDR3 is made up of 13 amino acids. CDR1 and CDR2 (germline): MNHEY, SMNVEV (reference sequence). The V gene lost 3 bases and the J gene lost 3 bases, with 6 bases spanning the gap. The CDR3 spells CASSFHSKNIQYF. CDR3 DNA sequence: TGTGCCAGCAGTTTCCACAGCAAAAACATTCAGTACTTC.

The chain is built from TRBV6-6 and TRBJ1-5, with 7 bases matching TRBD1. Trimming removed 1 base from V and 3 bases from J; junction bases left unmatched: 3. Germline loops: CDR1 MNHNY, CDR2 SVGAGI (reference sequence). CDR3 length equals 15 residues. The CDR3 sequence: CASSYWDSYNQPQHF. CDR3 DNA: TGTGCCAGCAGTTACTGGGACAGCTACAATCAGCCCCAGCATTTT.

V is TRBV7-9 and J is TRBJ1-2; D gene unclear. V lost 1 base, J lost 7 bases, and 10 bases lay in between. The germline V gene has CDR1 SEHNR and CDR2 FQNEAQ (reference sequence). This CDR3 comprises 13 residues. The CDR3 nucleotides read TGTGCCAGCAGCTTAGATGTCCTGAGTGGCTACACCTTC. Translated: CASSLDVLSGYTF.

V is TRBV2 and J is TRBJ1-1; 8 bases align to TRBD1. This CDR3 comprises 14 residues. Germline V gene data show CDR1 as SNHLY and CDR2 as FYNNEI. Losses at the gene ends were 5 bases for V and 4 bases for J; bases not matched to a gene: 6. Written as DNA, the CDR3 is TGTGCCAGCAGTCGCAGGGGGCAGACCACTGAAGCTTTCTTT. Translated: CASSRRGQTTEAFF.

This chain joins TRBV15 and TRBJ2-7; a possible D gene is TRBD1 (5 bases). This CDR3 has 14 amino acids. CDR1 LNHNV and CDR2 YYDKDF come from the germline V gene (reference sequence). V dropped 2 bases and J dropped 0 bases, with 8 bases sitting between them. As DNA, the CDR3 is TGTGCCACCAGCAGACCCAGGGTCTCCTACGAGCAGTACTTC. Protein: CATSRPRVSYEQYF.

The genes are TRBV28 and TRBJ2-7; 8 bases are shared with TRBD1. V lost 1 base to trimming and J lost 5 bases; unmatched junction nucleotides: 13. The length of the CDR3 is 17 residues. CDR1 and CDR2 from the germline V gene are MDHEN and SYDVKM. Here the CDR3 DNA reads TGTGCCAGCAGTTTATCCGCCCTCGGGACAGGTAACCACGAGCAGTACTTC. It yields the protein CASSLSALGTGNHEQYF.

The V gene is TRBV28, the J gene TRBJ1-2, with 9 bases identical to TRBD1. The trim removed 6 bases at V and 7 bases at J, leaving 12 bases unmatched. The CDR3 spans 15 residues. Germline V CDR1 and CDR2: MDHEN, SYDVKM. The CDR3 DNA reads TGTGCCAGCAGGAATTCAGGGACAGGGAACGGTGGCTACACCTTC. Its translation is CASRNSGTGNGGYTF.

This clone was seen only once. The chain joins TRBV10-3 to TRBJ1-5; 9 bases match TRBD1. In germline, CDR1 is ENHRY, CDR2 SYGVKD. The CDR3 has 15 residues. The V segment lost 1 base and the J segment 3 bases; nucleotides outside the gene matches: 1. In nucleotides, the CDR3 is TGTGCCATCAGTGAGTGGGACAGGGTCAATCAGCCCCAGCATTTT. This translates into CAISEWDRVNQPQHF.

This chain links TRBV4-1 with TRBJ2-7; TRBD1 matches at 9 bases. V gave up 0 bases and J gave up 5 bases; unmatched junction bases: 11. CDR1 MGHRA and CDR2 YSYEKL come from the germline V gene. CDR3 length: 17 residues. CDR3 protein: CASSQDWTGVSSDEQYF. CDR3 in DNA: TGCGCCAGCAGCCAAGACTGGACAGGGGTTTCAAGCGACGAGCAGTACTTC.

The chain has TRBV5-4 and TRBJ2-3; the D gene is possibly TRBD2 (6 bases). Germline assignment: CDR1 SGHNT and CDR2 YYREEE (reference sequence). This CDR3 contains 16 residues. The V gene lost 0 bases and the J gene lost 1 base, with 12 bases spanning the gap. The CDR3 bases are TGTGCCAGCAGCTTGGAAATAGCGGTTCGCACAGATACGCAGTATTTT. This gives the protein CASSLEIAVRTDTQYF.

The chain links TRBV15 to TRBJ1-1, with D unclear. Germline CDR1 reads LNHNV; CDR2 reads YYDKDF (reference sequence). CDR3 length equals 15 residues. The V gene lost 3 bases and the J gene lost 4 bases, with 15 bases spanning the gap. CDR3 sequence: CATSSGRAGSTEAFF. DNA of the CDR3: TGTGCCACCAGCAGTGGGAGGGCGGGTTCCACTGAAGCTTTCTTT.

J is TRBJ1-1 and V is TRBV4-1, with 8 bases aligning to TRBD1. The junction had 4 bases not matched to a gene; V was cut back by 3 bases and J by 1 base. The CDR3 totals 15 residues. From germline, CDR1 is MGHRA and CDR2 YSYEKL. The CDR3 spells CASSHDGQGNTEAFF. In nucleotides, the CDR3 is TGCGCCAGCAGCCATGACGGACAGGGGAACACTGAAGCTTTCTTT.

V and J are TRBV5-6 and TRBJ1-2; 7 positions agree with TRBD1. Germline values: CDR1 SGHDT, CDR2 YYEEEE. The CDR3 has 13 residues. V lost 0 bases, J lost 8 bases, and 4 bases stayed unmatched. This CDR3 is CASSLDRGHGYTF. CDR3 coding DNA: TGTGCCAGCAGCTTGGACAGGGGTCACGGCTACACCTTC.

The V gene is TRBV28, the J gene TRBJ2-2, with a tentative D call TRBD2 (6 bases). V was shortened by 5 bases and J by 3 bases, with 16 bases between the two germline ends. The length of the CDR3 is 16 residues. CDR1 and CDR2 (germline): MDHEN, SYDVKM. CDR3 coding DNA: TGTGCCAGCAGTCCAATCCCCCGCGGGGACACCGGGGAGCTGTTTTTT. This codes for CASSPIPRGDTGELFF.

The chain carries TRBV7-8 and TRBJ1-1; TRBD1 is a possible D gene (6 bases). The CDR3 is 15 amino acids. Deletions cut 3 bases from V and 4 bases from J, with 15 bases between. CDR1 is SGHVS and CDR2 is FQNEAQ in the germline V gene. CDR3: CASSFLQGSLTEAFF. The CDR3 DNA reads as TGTGCCAGCAGCTTCCTACAGGGTAGCCTCACTGAAGCTTTCTTT.

In this sample, this clone turned up a few times. The chain recombines TRBV28 with TRBJ1-5; unclear D gene. V was shortened by 8 bases and J by 7 bases, with 15 bases between the two germline ends. This CDR3 is built from 13 residues. The V gene's germline CDR1 is MDHEN and CDR2 SYDVKM. This chain's CDR3 is CASRGGGRQPQHF. The CDR3, as DNA: TGTGCCAGCCGCGGAGGAGGGCGGCAGCCCCAGCATTTT.

This clone showed up just once. This chain uses TRBV11-2 with TRBJ2-7; TRBD1 aligns across 9 bases. Germline V lookup: CDR1 SGHAT, CDR2 FQNNGV. Trimming at V came to 7 bases and at J to 5 bases, leaving 15 bases not matched to a gene. The length of the CDR3 is 16 residues. CDR3 region: CASNLPGTGSRNEQYF. In nucleotides, the CDR3 is TGTGCCAGCAATCTACCCGGGACAGGGTCCAGGAACGAGCAGTACTTC.

This chain connects TRBV5-1 to TRBJ1-6; 11 bases line up with TRBD1. With V trimmed by 0 bases and J by 5 bases, 7 bases remained unmatched. Germline CDR1 reads SGHRS; CDR2 reads YFSETQ. There are 18 residues in the CDR3. This CDR3 reads CASSLGYGTGGNNSPLHF. In DNA, the CDR3 is TGCGCCAGCAGCTTGGGGTATGGGACAGGGGGAAATAATTCACCCCTCCACTTT.

The chain is built from TRBV9 and TRBJ2-5; maybe TRBD2 (6 bases). From germline, CDR1 is SGDLS and CDR2 YYNGEE. There are 15 residues in the CDR3. V lost 0 bases and J 2 bases, leaving 11 bases between the germline ends. The CDR3 is CASSVGGRGQETQYF. CDR3 bases: TGTGCCAGCAGCGTAGGCGGGCGGGGACAAGAGACCCAGTACTTC.

The chain combines TRBV21-1 with TRBJ2-2; the table's D call, TRBD1, has no DNA check behind it. TRBV21-1 is an annotated pseudogene. This CDR3 spans 16 amino acids. The CDR3 nucleotides read TGTGCCAGCTTCTACCGGGGGACAGTGAACACCGGGGAGCTGTTTTTT. It codes for CASFYRGTVNTGELFF.